This entry concerns a single TCR beta chain. Its antigen is undetermined. At one boundary the junction diverges from the germline segment, which might be a read error. The source of the sample is a study of shared clonotypes between healthy human individuals. Study outcomes and limitations: With a few donors compared, about 5% of naive CD4 clonotypes were shared.

Germline V gene data show CDR1 as MDHEN and CDR2 as SYDVKM. CDR3 length: 14 residues. The run depth of the assay was deep. Authors' analysis steps: Filtering differed, since immunoSEQ gave only junction sequences and no quality scores. Sequenced by immunoSEQ multiplex PCR; TCRdb stores in-frame clones only, minus some. Clone size and V and J calls were adopted from that table, with D and trimming inferred from the DNA. The sample consists of more than 2 million clones, around 95% of them appearing once. Naivety among CD8 cells was defined by CD45RO negativity and positive CCR7 selection, thereby excluding terminally differentiated effector memory CD45RA+ cells. Every one of the donors was a Caucasian adult that lived in Nashville, Tennessee.

Sequenced input: naive CD8+ T cells from PBMCs. V and J are TRBV28 and TRBJ2-1, with D perhaps TRBD2 (5 bases). This clonotype was sampled from a man aged 18 to 29 in good health. Some clones in this sample may be carry-over from other donors' samples. CDR3 residues: CASSPMRRYNEQFF. The DNA for the CDR3 is TGTGCCAGCAGTCCAATGCGGAGGTACAACGAGCAGTTCTTC.